This T cell receptor (beta chain) is drawn from a study of blood T cell repertoires in COVID-19 (dated by TCRdb to 2018 to 2021). About the study as a whole: Collaborator samples came from the United States, Italy and Spain and covered acute and convalescent phases of COVID-19. The prospective study material was composed of cDNA or gDNA derived from T cells, B-cell-depleted T cells, or PBMCs. Subjects who had been exposed to COVID-19, were actively infected with it, or had recovered from it provided the deeply sampled blood TCRbeta repertoires that made up the dataset. The repertoires were made available in a free public database intended to serve as a resource for research on the immune response to SARS-CoV-2. The samples were drawn from the first 160 participants of the ongoing ImmuneRACE study and from over a thousand subjects provided by 6 global collaborators. Nearly every sample came with metadata listing a de-identified subject ID, COVID-19 status, age in years and sex. Where available, HLA class I and class II types were taken from metadata supplied by the sample provider and were not determined by assay-based typing. On the study overall, not on this receptor specifically: The amount of clinical and demographic metadata varied by source and participant and was provided uncurated.

Another Seattle source contributed samples from volunteer blood donors who had recovered from COVID-19. The collaborating institutions used their own protocols to collect whole blood in K2EDTA tubes. For TCRbeta analysis, collaborators shipped samples in one of three forms: frozen whole blood, isolated PBMCs, or DNA extracted from either of those sample types. Notes on this clone: What antigen it recognizes has not been identified. The input lacks base qualities; no much larger clone sits a single base away.

TCRbeta CDR3 regions were amplified from genomic DNA using the immunoSEQ Assay, a bias-controlled multiplex PCR. In the original analysis: Nucleated cell counts per sample were estimated from amplification of reference gene primers within the assay. Sequence reads were collapsed and filtered to measure the absolute abundance of every unique TCRbeta CDR3 rearrangement. For each sample, productive Simpson clonality was calculated as the square root of Simpson's diversity index over productive rearrangements. This immuneACCESS table, as held by TCRdb, lists in-frame sequences with V and J called but not all clones. Of the missing ones, under half trace to an unresolved V gene in checked studies; the others have no known cause. The DNA gave D and trimming, while V, J and clone size come from that table. Present in this sample are about 170,000 clones, 70% to 85% of which were seen just once. The ten largest make up around 1.2% of the sample.

Including the terminal cysteine and phenylalanine, the CDR3 comprises 15 residues. The only DNA kept is the CDR3, 45 bases in frame from the first base. For CDR1 and CDR2, the germline V gene lists KGHDR and SFDVKD. The germline V end is reduced by 4 bases and the J end by 4 bases; junction bases left unmatched: 4. The V and J genes are TRBV24-1 and TRBJ1-2; TRBD1 lines up with 11 middle nucleotides. This sequence was found in a man aged 60-69 years who had recovered from COVID-19. Sequencing was carried out using peripheral blood. The DNA reads as follows: TGTGCCACCAGTGACCCTGGACAGGGGGCCTATGGCTACACCTTC. It translates to CATSDPGQGAYGYTF.